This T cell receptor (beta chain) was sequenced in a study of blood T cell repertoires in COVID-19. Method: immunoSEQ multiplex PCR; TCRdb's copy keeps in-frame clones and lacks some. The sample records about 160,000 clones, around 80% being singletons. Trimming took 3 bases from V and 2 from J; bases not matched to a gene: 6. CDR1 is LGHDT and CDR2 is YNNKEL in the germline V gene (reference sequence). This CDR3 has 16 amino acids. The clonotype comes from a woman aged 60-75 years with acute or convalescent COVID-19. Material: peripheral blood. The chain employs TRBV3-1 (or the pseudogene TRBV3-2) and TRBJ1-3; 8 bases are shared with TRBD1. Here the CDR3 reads CASSHQRTGTGNTIYF. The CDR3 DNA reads TGTGCCAGCAGCCACCAACGGACAGGGACTGGAAACACCATATATTTT.